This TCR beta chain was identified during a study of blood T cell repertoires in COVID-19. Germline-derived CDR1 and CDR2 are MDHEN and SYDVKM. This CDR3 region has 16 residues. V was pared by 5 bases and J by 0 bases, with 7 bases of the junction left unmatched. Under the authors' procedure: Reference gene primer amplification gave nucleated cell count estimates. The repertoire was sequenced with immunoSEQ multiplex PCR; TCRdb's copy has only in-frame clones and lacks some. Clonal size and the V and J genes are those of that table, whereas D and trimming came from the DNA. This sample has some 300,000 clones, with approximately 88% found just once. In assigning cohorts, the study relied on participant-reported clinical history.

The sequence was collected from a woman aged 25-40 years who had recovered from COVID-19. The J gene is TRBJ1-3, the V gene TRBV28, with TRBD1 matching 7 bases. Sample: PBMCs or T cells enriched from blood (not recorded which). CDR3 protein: CASSDLDRVSGNTIYF. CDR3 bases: TGTGCCAGCAGTGACCTTGACAGGGTCTCTGGAAACACCATATATTTT. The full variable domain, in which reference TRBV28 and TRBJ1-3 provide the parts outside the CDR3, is DVKVTQSSRYLVKRTGEKVFLECVQDMDHENMFWYRQDPGLGLRLIYFSYDVKMKEKGDIPEGYSVSREKKERFSLILESASTNQTSMYLCASSDLDRVSGNTIYFGEGSWLTVV.